Below are 11 T cell receptor beta chains sequenced from a single sample in a study of control samples from healthy donors and cancer patients. The table came from immunoSEQ multiplex PCR; TCRdb's copy has only in-frame clones and leaves some out. The sample lists over 100,000 clones, 92% occurring once. The specimen sequenced was blood. The source is a young woman in good health.

V and J are TRBV13 and TRBJ2-3; 11 positions match TRBD1. V was pared by 5 bases and J by 7 bases, with 14 bases of the junction left unmatched. The CDR3 length is 17 residues. CDR1 is PRHDT, CDR2 FYEKMQ, per germline (reference sequence). The CDR3 sequence: CASSPQPGGQGGNTQYF. The CDR3 DNA reads as TGTGCCAGCAGCCCCCAACCTGGGGGACAGGGGGGGAATACGCAGTATTTT.

V is TRBV2 and J is TRBJ2-2; D unclear. This CDR3 comprises 13 residues. V shed 6 bases and J shed 7 bases, with 12 bases lying between them. Per the germline V gene, CDR1 is SNHLY and CDR2 is FYNNEI. In nucleotides, the CDR3 is TGTGCCAGCAGGGCAGGAGAGGACGGGGAGCTGTTTTTT. The encoded protein is CASRAGEDGELFF.

To note about this clone: An end of the junction differs from the germline gene, which may be a read error. This chain uses TRBV7-7 with TRBJ2-7; 10 positions agree with TRBD1. This CDR3 is built from 14 residues. Germline values: CDR1 SSHAT, CDR2 FNYEAQ (reference sequence). This chain's CDR3 is CASSFGQGGYEQYF. The DNA of the CDR3 is TGTGCTAGCAGCTTCGGACAGGGGGGCTACGAGCAGTACTTC. Full variable domain (remainder filled in from reference TRBV7-7 and TRBJ2-7): GAGVSQSPRYKVTKRGQDVTLRCDPISSHATLYWYQQALGQGPEFLTYFNYEAQPDKSGLPSDRFSAERPEGSISTLTIQRTEQRDSAMYRCASSFGQGGYEQYFGPGTRLTVT.

V is TRBV6-2 or TRBV6-3 and J is TRBJ2-2; perhaps TRBD1 as D (5 bases). V gave up 5 bases and J gave up 4 bases, with 20 bases separating them. Germline V gene sequence: CDR1 MNHEY, CDR2 SVGEGT. The CDR3 contains 17 residues. Here the CDR3 reads CASSQGHKLQSTGELFF. In DNA, the CDR3 is TGTGCCAGCAGTCAAGGACATAAACTTCAGTCCACCGGGGAGCTGTTTTTT.

The chain joins TRBV7-8 to TRBJ2-7; TRBD2 aligns across 9 bases. J lost 2 bases, V lost 4 bases, and 6 bases had no gene match. This CDR3 has 15 amino acids. Germline-derived CDR1 and CDR2 are SGHVS and FQNEAQ. The DNA of the CDR3 is TGTGCCAGCAGCTATAGCGGACTAGCGACCTACGAGCAGTACTTC. As protein: CASSYSGLATYEQYF.

The chain joins TRBV7-2 to TRBJ2-1; no reliable D call. The CDR3 covers 13 residues. Trimming pared 2 bases from V and 7 bases from J, leaving 9 bases between. Germline V lookup: CDR1 SGHTA, CDR2 FQGNSA. CDR3: CASSLHLGNEQFF. DNA of the CDR3: TGTGCCAGCAGCTTACACTTGGGGAATGAGCAGTTCTTC.

The chain is built from TRBV28 and TRBJ1-2, with a weak D call TRBD1 (5 bases). V lost 6 bases to trimming and J lost 5 bases, with 13 bases between them. The CDR3 sequence is 13 residues long. Germline assignment: CDR1 MDHEN and CDR2 SYDVKM. The CDR3, as DNA: TGTGCCAGCAGCCTCCGGGGGGGTTATGGCTACACCTTC. Translation: CASSLRGGYGYTF.

This clone was recorded once. The chain uses TRBV5-6 and TRBJ2-1, with unresolved D. The CDR3 totals 12 residues. Per the germline V gene, CDR1 is SGHDT and CDR2 is YYEEEE. V lost 3 bases and J 4 bases, leaving 5 bases between the germline ends. The CDR3 sequence is CASSYPYNEQFF. The CDR3 nucleotides are TGTGCCAGCAGCTACCCATACAATGAGCAGTTCTTC.

This rearrangement joins TRBV6-1 to TRBJ2-5; 12 bases are shared with TRBD2. The germline gives CDR1 MNHNS, CDR2 SASEGT. The length of the CDR3 is 15 residues. Losses at the gene ends were 2 bases for V and 7 bases for J; bases not matched to a gene: 5. CDR3 residues: CASSELAGGPGTQYF. The CDR3 nucleotides read TGTGCCAGCAGTGAACTAGCGGGAGGGCCGGGGACCCAGTACTTC.

CDR3 loop: CASSPTIGPRDIQYF. CDR3 in DNA: TGCGCCAGCAGCCCAACGATAGGGCCAAGGGACATTCAGTACTTC. This chain links TRBV4-1 with TRBJ2-4; D not resolved. V shed 4 bases and J shed 8 bases, with 18 bases lying between them. The germline gives CDR1 MGHRA, CDR2 YSYEKL. This CDR3 is 15 amino acids long.

The chain has TRBV10-2 and TRBJ2-7; the D is unclear. The CDR3 length is 13 residues. Germline CDR1 reads WSHSY; CDR2 reads SAAADI. V was shortened by 4 bases and J by 0 bases, with 7 bases between the two germline ends. CDR3 DNA: TGCGCCAGCAGTGCTCTTAGCTCCTACGAGCAGTACTTC. Its protein is CASSALSSYEQYF.